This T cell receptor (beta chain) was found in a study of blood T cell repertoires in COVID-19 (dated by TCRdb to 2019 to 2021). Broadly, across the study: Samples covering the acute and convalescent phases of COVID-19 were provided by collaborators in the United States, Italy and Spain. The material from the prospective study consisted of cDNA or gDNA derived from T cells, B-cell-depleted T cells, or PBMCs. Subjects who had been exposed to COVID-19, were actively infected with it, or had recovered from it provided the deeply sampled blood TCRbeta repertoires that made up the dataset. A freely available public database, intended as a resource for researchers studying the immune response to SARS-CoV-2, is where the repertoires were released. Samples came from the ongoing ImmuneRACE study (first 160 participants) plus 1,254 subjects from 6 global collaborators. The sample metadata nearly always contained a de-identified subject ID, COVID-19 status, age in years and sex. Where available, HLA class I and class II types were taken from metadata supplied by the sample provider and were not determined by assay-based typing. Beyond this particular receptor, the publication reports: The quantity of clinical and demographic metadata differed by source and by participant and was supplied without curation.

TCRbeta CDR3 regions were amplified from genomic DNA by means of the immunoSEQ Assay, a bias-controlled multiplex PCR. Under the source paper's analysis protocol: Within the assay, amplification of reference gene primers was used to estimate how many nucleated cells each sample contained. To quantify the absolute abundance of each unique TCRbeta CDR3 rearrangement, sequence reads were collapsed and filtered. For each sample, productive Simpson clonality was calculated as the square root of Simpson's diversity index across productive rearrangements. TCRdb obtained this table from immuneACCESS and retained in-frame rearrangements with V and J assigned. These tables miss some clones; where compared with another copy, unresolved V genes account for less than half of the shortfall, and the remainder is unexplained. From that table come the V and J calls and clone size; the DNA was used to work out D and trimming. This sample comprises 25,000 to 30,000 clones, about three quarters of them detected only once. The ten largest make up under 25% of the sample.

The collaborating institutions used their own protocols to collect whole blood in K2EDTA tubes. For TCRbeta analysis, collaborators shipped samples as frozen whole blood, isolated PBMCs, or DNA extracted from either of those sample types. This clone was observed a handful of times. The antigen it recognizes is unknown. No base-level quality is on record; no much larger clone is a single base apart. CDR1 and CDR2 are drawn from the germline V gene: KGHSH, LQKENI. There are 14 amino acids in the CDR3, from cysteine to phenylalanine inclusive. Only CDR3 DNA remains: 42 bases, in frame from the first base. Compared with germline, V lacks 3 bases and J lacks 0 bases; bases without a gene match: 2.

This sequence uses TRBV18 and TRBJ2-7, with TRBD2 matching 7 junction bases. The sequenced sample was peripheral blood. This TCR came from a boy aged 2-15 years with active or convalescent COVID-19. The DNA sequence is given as TGTGCCAGCTCACCGCGGGACTACTCCTACGAGCAGTACTTC. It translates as CASSPRDYSYEQYF. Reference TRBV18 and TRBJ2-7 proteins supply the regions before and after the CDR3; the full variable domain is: NAGVMQNPRHLVRRRGQEARLRCSPMKGHSHVYWYRQLPEEGLKFMVYLQKENIIDESGMPKERFSAEFPKEGPSILRIQQVVRGDSAAYFCASSPRDYSYEQYFGPGTRLTVT.